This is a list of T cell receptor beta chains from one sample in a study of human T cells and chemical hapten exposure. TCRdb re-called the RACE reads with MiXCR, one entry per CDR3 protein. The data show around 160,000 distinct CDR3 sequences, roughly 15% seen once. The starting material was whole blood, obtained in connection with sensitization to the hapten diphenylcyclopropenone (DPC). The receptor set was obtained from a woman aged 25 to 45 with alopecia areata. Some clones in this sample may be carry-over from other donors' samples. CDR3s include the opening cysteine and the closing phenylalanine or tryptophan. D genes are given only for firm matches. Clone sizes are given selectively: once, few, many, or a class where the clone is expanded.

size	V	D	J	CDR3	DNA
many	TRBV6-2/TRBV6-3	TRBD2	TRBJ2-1	CASEAGDSYNEQFF	TGTGCCAGCGAAGCGGGGGACTCCTACAATGAGCAGTTCTTC
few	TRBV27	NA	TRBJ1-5	CASSPRADSNQPQHF	TGTGCCAGCAGCCCAAGGGCAGATAGCAATCAGCCCCAGCATTTT
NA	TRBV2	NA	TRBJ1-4	CAGGRQSGGEKLFF	TGTGCCGGAGGTCGACAGTCGGGGGGTGAAAAACTGTTTTTT
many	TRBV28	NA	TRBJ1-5	CASRRYDSNQPQHF	TGTGCCAGCAGGAGGTACGATAGCAATCAGCCCCAGCATTTT
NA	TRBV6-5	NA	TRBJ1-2	CASSYDRFNYGYTF	TGTGCCAGCAGTTACGACAGGTTTAACTATGGCTACACCTTC
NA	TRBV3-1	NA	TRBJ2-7	CASSQGGVSYEQYF	TGTGCCAGCAGCCAAGGGGGGGTCTCCTACGAGCAGTACTTC
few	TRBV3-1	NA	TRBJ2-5	CASTHLGRGQETQYF	TGTGCCAGCACCCATCTTGGCCGGGGGCAAGAGACCCAGTACTTC
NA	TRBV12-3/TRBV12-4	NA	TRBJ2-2	CASRRPTGELFF	TGTGCCAGCAGGCGACCCACCGGGGAGCTGTTTTTT
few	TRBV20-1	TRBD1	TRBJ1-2	CSARDREGQLNYGYTF	TGCAGTGCTAGAGACAGGGAGGGACAGCTTAACTATGGCTACACCTTC
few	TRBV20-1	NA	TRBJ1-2	CSARETGRFNYGYTF	TGCAGTGCTAGAGAGACCGGTAGATTTAACTATGGCTACACCTTC
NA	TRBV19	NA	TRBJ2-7	CASSISGDSYEQYF	TGTGCCAGTAGTATCTCAGGGGACTCCTACGAGCAGTACTTC
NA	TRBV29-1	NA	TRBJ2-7	CSVGWGHEQYF	TGCAGCGTGGGCTGGGGGCACGAGCAGTACTTC
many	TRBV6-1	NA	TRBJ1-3	CASSVRQSSGNTIYF	TGTGCCAGCAGTGTCCGACAGAGCTCTGGAAACACCATATATTTT